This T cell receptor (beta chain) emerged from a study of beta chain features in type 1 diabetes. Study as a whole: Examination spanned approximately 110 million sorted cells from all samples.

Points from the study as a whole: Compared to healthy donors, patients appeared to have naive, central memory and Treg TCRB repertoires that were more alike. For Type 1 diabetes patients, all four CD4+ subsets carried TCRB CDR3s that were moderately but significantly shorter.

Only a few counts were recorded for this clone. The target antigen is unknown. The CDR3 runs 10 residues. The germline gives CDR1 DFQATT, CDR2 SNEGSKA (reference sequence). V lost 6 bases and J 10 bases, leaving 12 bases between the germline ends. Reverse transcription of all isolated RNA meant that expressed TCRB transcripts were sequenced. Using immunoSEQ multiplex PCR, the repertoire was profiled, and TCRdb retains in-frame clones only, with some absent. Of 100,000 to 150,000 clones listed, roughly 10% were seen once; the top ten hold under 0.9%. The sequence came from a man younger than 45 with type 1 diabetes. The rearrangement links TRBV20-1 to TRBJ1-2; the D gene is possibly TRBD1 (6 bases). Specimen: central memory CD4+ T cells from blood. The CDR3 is CSASGQLYTF. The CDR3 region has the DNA TGCAGTGCGTCCGGACAGCTCTACACCTTC.